This is a list of T cell receptor beta chains from one sample in a study of T cell responses to AZD1222 COVID-19 vaccine. TCRdb keeps only in-frame clones here, not all; method: immunoSEQ multiplex PCR. The data contain under 150,000 clones, approximately 89% of them singletons. The material sequenced was peripheral blood, taken on day 0 of AZD1222 vaccination. Receptors originate from an adult in good health. Each CDR3 is given with its conserved first and last residue. D genes are given only for firm matches. Clone size, where shown, is once, few, many, or a class for clones that have expanded.

j_call cdr3_length clone_size v_call d_call cdr3_nt cdr3_aa
TRBJ2-1 12 . TRBV12-5 TRBD2 TGTGCTAGTGGTGACCAGCGGGAGCTACCGTTCTTC CASGDQRELPFF
TRBJ1-1 13 . TRBV6-1 TRBD1 TGTGCCAGCAGTGACAGGGGGCGCACTGAAGCTTTCTTT CASSDRGRTEAFF
TRBJ2-3 12 . TRBV10-1 . TGCGCCAGCAGTGAGAGGGACGATACGCAGTATTTT CASSERDDTQYF
TRBJ1-1 12 . TRBV19 . TGTGCCAGTAGTAAGCAGGCTGAACCAGCTTTCTTT CASSKQAEPAFF
TRBJ1-2 11 . TRBV29-1 TRBD1 TGCAGCGCGGACAGGGACTATGGCTACACCTTC CSADRDYGYTF
TRBJ2-3 14 . TRBV2 TRBD2 TGTGCCAGCATGGGGACTAGCACATCAGATACGCAGTATTTT CASMGTSTSDTQYF
TRBJ2-2 14 . TRBV11-2 TRBD2 TGTGCCAGCAAGTGGCGGGGGGGCAGCGGGGAGCTGTTTTTT CASKWRGGSGELFF
TRBJ2-3 16 . TRBV4-3 . TGCGCCAGCAGCCCCTACAGAGAGCATAGCACAGATACGCAGTATTTT CASSPYREHSTDTQYF
TRBJ2-6 17 . TRBV9 . TGTGCCAGCAGCGGGGGGGACGGACGCTCTGGGGCCAACGTCCTGACTTTC CASSGGDGRSGANVLTF
TRBJ2-1 15 . TRBV7-9 TRBD2 TGTGCCAGCACCCGGACTAGCGATTCCTACAATGAGCAGTTCTTC CASTRTSDSYNEQFF
TRBJ1-2 13 . TRBV7-9 . TGTGCCAGCACCGTAGCGTCGCAGAGAGGCTACACCTTC CASTVASQRGYTF
TRBJ1-2 13 . TRBV7-9 . TGTGCCAGCAGCTTTGGGACTGCCTATGGCTACACCTTC CASSFGTAYGYTF
TRBJ2-3 15 . TRBV24-1 TRBD1 TGTGCCACCAGTGATTTAGGACAGGGCGGGGATACGCAGTATTTT CATSDLGQGGDTQYF
TRBJ2-1 14 . TRBV7-3 . TGTGCCAGCAGCTTGTCCCGGGACGAGAATGAGCAGTTCTTC CASSLSRDENEQFF
TRBJ1-5 16 . TRBV21-1 . TGTGCCAGCAGCCTCCCAACGGACAGTAGCAATCAGCCCCAGCATTTT CASSLPTDSSNQPQHF
TRBJ1-1 13 . TRBV10-2 . TGCGCCAGCAGGGAATACAGCAACACTGAAGCTTTCTTT CASREYSNTEAFF
TRBJ1-3 13 once TRBV5-4 . TGTGCCAGCAGCAGTCACTCTGGAAACACCATATATTTT CASSSHSGNTIYF
TRBJ1-1 13 . TRBV29-1 . TGCAGCGTACCGGGCAGGGTCAACACTGAAGCTTTCTTT CSVPGRVNTEAFF
TRBJ2-7 12 . TRBV2 . TGTGCCAGCACCTCAATCGACCACGAGCAGTACTTC CASTSIDHEQYF
TRBJ2-7 15 . TRBV7-9 . TGTGCCAGCAGCTCGGTGGCTAGCTTTTACTACGAGCAGTACTTC CASSSVASFYYEQYF
TRBJ2-1 14 . TRBV7-2 TRBD1 TGTGCCAGCGGAAGGACAGGGGGGGACAATGAGCAGTTCTTC CASGRTGGDNEQFF
TRBJ2-7 15 . TRBV25-1 TRBD2 TGTGCCAGCAGTGGCACTAGCGGGAGTTACCACGAGCAGTACTTC CASSGTSGSYHEQYF
TRBJ1-6 14 . TRBV6-6 . TGTGCCAGCATTAGGTCCCTCTTTGGCTCACCCCTCCACTTT CASIRSLFGSPLHF
TRBJ1-2 14 medium-sized TRBV28 . TGTGCCAGCAGTTGGCAGTTAGCTAACTATGGCTACACCTTC CASSWQLANYGYTF
TRBJ2-3 13 . TRBV5-1 . TGCGCCAGCAGCTTGGATGGGGGAGATACGCAGTATTTT CASSLDGGDTQYF